This note documents a single T cell receptor beta chain sequence. As yet, its antigen is unknown. This record belongs to a study of cytomegalovirus exposure and HLA in healthy donors. Study-level information: About 80 million unique TCRs, all from HLA-typed donors, were included in an early release of the data.

Study conclusions and caveats: Per published reports, the classifier diagnosed cytomegalovirus status with high specificity and sensitivity. Because they were indistinguishable, some V segments, including TRBV6-2 and TRBV6-3, were excluded.

Primers: 60 Vbeta forward and 13 Jbeta reverse. Data came from immunoSEQ multiplex PCR; TCRdb stores just in-frame clones and leaves some out. This sample has tens of thousands of clones, with roughly 74% found just once. This CDR3 region has 14 residues. Germline CDR1 MNHEY, CDR2 SMNVEV (reference sequence). The V end lost 3 bases, the J end lost 10 bases, and 16 bases lay between the germline ends. This TCR derives from a man in his forties in good health and CMV-seronegative. The chain couples TRBV27 to TRBJ2-1; D may be TRBD2 (6 bases). The sample was PBMCs. The DNA of the CDR3 is TGTGCCAGCAGTTTCTGGCAGGGTGGACTAGAGCAGTTCTTC. As protein: CASSFWQGGLEQFF.